This T cell receptor beta chain was identified in a study of T cell repertoires in cytomegalovirus infection. For the study at large: Through public TCR beta signatures, both CMV infection and matching HLA type were indicated.

TCRdb reprocessed the reads via MiXCR and lists one record per CDR3 protein. The table shows more than 140,000 distinct CDR3 sequences, with roughly 6% occurring only once. This clonotype was seen repeatedly, ten times or more. This receptor was taken from a human donor in good health (CMV status not recorded). Some clones in this sample may be carry-over from other donors' samples. Material: PBMCs.

CDR3 nucleotides: TGTGCCAGCAGATTTCGACTAGCGGGGGACTACAAGGATGAGCAGTTCTTC. This translates into CASRFRLAGDYKDEQFF. This chain links TRBV28 with TRBJ2-1; 12 bases are a match to TRBD2. This CDR3 spans 17 amino acids. CDR1 and CDR2 (germline): MDHEN, SYDVKM. V trimming: 6 bases; J trimming: 8 bases; junction bases outside the gene matches: 14. The full variable domain, rest sourced from reference TRBV28 and TRBJ2-1, is DVKVTQSSRYLVKRTGEKVFLECVQDMDHENMFWYRQDPGLGLRLIYFSYDVKMKEKGDIPEGYSVSREKKERFSLILESASTNQTSMYLCASRFRLAGDYKDEQFFGPGTRLTVL.